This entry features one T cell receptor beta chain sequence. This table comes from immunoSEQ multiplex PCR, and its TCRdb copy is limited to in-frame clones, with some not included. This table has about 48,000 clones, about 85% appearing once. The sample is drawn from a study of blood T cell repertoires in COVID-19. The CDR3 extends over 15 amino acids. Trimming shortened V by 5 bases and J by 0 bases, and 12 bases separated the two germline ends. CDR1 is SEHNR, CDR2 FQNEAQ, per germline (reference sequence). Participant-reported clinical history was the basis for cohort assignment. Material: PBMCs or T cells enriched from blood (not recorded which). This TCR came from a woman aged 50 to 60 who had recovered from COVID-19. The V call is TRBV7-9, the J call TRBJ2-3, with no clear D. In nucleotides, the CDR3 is TGTGCCAGCAGCACGCTAGGTGGCAGCACAGATACGCAGTATTTT. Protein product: CASSTLGGSTDTQYF.